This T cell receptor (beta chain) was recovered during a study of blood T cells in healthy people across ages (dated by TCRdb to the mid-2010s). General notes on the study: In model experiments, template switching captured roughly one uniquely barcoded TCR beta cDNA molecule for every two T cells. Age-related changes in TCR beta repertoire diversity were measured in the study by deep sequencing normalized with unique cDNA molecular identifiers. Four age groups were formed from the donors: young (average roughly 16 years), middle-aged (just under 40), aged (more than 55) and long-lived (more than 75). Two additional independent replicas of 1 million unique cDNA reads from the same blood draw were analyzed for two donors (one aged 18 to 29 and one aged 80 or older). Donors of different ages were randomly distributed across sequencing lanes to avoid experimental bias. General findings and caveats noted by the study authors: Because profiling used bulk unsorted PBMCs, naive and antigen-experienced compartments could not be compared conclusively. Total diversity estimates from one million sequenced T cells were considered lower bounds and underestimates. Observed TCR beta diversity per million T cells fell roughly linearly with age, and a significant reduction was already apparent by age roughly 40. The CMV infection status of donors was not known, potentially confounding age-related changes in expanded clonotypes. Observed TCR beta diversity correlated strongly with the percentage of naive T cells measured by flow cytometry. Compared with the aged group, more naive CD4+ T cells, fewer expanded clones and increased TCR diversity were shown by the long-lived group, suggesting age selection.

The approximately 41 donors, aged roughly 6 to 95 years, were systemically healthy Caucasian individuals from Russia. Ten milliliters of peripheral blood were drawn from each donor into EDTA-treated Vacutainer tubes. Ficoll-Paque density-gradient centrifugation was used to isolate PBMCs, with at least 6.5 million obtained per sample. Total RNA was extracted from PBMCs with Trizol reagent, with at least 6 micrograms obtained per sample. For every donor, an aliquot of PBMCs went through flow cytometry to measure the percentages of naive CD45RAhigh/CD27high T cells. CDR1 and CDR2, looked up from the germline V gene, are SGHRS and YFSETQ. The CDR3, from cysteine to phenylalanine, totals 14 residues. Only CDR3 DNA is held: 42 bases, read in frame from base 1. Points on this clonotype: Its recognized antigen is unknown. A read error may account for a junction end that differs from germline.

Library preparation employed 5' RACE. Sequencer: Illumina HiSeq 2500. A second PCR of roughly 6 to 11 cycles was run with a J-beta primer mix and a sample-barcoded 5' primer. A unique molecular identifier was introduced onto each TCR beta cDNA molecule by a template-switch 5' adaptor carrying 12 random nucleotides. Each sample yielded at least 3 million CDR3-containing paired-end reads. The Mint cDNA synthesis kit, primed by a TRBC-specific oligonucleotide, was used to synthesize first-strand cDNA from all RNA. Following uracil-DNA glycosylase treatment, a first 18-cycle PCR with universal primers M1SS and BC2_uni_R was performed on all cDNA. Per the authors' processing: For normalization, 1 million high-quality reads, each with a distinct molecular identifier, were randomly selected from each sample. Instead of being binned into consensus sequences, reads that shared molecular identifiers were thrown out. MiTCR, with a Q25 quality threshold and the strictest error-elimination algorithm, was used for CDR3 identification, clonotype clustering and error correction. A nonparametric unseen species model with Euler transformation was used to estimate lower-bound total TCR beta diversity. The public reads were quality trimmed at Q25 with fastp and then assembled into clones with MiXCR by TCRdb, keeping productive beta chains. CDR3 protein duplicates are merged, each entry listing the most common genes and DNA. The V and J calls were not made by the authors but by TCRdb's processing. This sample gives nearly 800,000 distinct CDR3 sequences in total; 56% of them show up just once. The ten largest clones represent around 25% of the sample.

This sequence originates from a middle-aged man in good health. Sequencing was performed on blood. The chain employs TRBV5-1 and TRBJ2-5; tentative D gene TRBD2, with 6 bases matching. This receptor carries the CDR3 CASSLGTVQEAQYF. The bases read TGCGCCAGCAGCCTCGGGACTGTCCAAGAGGCCCAGTACTTC.